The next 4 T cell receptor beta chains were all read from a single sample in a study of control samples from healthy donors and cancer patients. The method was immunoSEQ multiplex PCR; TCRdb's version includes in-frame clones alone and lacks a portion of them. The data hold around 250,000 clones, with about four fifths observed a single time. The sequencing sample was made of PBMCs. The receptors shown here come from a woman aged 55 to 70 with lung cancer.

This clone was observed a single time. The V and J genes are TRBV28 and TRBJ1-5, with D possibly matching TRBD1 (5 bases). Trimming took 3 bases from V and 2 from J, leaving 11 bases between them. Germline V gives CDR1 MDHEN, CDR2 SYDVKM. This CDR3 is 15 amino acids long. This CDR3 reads CASSLGQGGNQPQHF. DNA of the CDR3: TGTGCCAGCAGTTTGGGGCAGGGCGGCAATCAGCCCCAGCATTTT. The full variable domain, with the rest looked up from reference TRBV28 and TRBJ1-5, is DVKVTQSSRYLVKRTGEKVFLECVQDMDHENMFWYRQDPGLGLRLIYFSYDVKMKEKGDIPEGYSVSREKKERFSLILESASTNQTSMYLCASSLGQGGNQPQHFGDGTRLSIL.

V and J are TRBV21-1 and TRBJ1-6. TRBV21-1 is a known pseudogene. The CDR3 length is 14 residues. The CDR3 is CASSTRDFDSPLHF. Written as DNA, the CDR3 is TGTGCCAGCAGCACCCGGGACTTTGATTCACCCCTCCACTTT.

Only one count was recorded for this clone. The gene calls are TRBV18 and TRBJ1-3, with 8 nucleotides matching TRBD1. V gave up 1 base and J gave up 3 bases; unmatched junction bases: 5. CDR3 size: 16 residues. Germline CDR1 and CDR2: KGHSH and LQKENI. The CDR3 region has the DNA TGTGCCAGCTCACCACGAGGCAGGGGGCTTGGAAACACCATATATTTT. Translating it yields CASSPRGRGLGNTIYF.

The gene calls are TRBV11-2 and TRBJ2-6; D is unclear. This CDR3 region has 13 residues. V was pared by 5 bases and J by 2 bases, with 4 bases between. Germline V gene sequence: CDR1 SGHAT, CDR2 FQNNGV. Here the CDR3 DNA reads TGTGCCAGCAGCGGGACTGGGGCCAACGTCCTGACTTTC. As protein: CASSGTGANVLTF. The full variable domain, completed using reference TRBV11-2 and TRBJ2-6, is EAGVAQSPRYKIIEKRQSVAFWCNPISGHATLYWYQQILGQGPKLLIQFQNNGVVDDSQLPKDRFSAERLKGVDSTLKIQPAKLEDSAVYLCASSGTGANVLTFGAGSRLTVL.